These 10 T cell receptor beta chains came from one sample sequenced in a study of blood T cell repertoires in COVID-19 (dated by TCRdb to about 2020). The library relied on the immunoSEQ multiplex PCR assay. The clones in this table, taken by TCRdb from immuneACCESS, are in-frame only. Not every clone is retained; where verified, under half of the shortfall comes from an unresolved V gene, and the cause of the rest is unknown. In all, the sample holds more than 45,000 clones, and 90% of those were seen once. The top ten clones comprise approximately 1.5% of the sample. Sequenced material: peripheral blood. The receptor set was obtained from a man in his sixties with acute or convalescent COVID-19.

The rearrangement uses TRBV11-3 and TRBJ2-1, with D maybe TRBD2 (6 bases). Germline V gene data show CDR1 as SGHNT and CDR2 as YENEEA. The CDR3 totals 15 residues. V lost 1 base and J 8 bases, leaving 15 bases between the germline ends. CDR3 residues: CASSLVAGLGDEQFF. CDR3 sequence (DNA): TGTGCCAGCAGCTTAGTCGCGGGGCTTGGGGATGAGCAGTTCTTC.

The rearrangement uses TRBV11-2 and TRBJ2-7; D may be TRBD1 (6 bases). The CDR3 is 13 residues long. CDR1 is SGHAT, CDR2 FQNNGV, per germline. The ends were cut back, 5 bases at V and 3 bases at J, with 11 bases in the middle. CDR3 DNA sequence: TGTGCCAGCAGCCAGGACAGAGACTACGAGCAGTACTTC. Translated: CASSQDRDYEQYF.

CDR3 amino acids: CASSQVEGFGNTIYF. The CDR3 DNA sequence: TGTGCCAGCAGCCAAGTTGAGGGCTTCGGAAACACCATATATTTT. The V gene is TRBV3-1 (or the pseudogene TRBV3-2), the J gene TRBJ1-3, with D uncertain. The CDR3 spans 15 residues. Germline CDR1 is LGHDT and CDR2 is YNNKEL (reference sequence). With 1 base removed from V and 4 bases from J, the gap between germline ends came to 11 bases.

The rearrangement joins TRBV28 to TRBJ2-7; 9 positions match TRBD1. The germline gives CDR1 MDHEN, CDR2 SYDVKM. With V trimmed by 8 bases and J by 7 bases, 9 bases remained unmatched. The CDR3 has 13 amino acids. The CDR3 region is CASVGTGLREQYF. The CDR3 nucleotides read TGTGCCAGCGTTGGGACAGGGCTCCGGGAGCAGTACTTC. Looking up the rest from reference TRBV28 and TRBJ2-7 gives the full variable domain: DVKVTQSSRYLVKRTGEKVFLECVQDMDHENMFWYRQDPGLGLRLIYFSYDVKMKEKGDIPEGYSVSREKKERFSLILESASTNQTSMYLCASVGTGLREQYFGPGTRLTVT.

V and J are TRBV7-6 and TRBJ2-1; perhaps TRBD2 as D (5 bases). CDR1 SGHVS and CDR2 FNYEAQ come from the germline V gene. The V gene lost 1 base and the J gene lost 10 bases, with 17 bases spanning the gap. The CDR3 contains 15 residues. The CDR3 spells CASSLVRPGEGEQFF. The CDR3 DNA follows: TGTGCCAGCAGCTTAGTTCGTCCCGGGGAAGGAGAGCAGTTCTTC.

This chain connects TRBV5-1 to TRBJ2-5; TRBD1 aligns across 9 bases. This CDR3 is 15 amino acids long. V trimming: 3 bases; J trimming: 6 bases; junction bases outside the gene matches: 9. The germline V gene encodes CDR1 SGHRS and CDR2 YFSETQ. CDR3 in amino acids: CASSSGTGSGKTQYF. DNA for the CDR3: TGCGCCAGCAGCTCAGGGACAGGGAGCGGGAAGACCCAGTACTTC.

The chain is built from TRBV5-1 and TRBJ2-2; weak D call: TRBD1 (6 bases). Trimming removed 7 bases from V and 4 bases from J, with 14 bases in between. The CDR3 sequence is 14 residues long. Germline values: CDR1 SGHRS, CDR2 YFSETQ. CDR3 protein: CASRQDPATGELFF. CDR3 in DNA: TGCGCCAGCCGACAGGACCCCGCCACCGGGGAGCTGTTTTTT.

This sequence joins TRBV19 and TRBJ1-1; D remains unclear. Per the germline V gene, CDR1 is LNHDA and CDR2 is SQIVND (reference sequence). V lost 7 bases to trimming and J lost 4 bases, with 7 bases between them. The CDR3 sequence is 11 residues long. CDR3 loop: CASTERTEAFF. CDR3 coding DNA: TGTGCCAGTACTGAGCGCACTGAAGCTTTCTTT.

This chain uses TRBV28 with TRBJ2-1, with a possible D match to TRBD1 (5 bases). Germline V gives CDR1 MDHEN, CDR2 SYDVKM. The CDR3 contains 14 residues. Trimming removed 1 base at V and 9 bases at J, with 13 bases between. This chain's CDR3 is CASSLFATQGEQFF. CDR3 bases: TGTGCCAGCAGTTTATTCGCTACCCAGGGTGAGCAGTTCTTC.

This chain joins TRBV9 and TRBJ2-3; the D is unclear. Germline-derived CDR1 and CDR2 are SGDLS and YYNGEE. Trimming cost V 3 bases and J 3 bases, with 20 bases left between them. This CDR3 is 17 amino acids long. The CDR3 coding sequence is TGTGCCAGCAGCGCCACTCACTTGGCTAGAAGTACAGATACGCAGTATTTT. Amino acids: CASSATHLARSTDTQYF.